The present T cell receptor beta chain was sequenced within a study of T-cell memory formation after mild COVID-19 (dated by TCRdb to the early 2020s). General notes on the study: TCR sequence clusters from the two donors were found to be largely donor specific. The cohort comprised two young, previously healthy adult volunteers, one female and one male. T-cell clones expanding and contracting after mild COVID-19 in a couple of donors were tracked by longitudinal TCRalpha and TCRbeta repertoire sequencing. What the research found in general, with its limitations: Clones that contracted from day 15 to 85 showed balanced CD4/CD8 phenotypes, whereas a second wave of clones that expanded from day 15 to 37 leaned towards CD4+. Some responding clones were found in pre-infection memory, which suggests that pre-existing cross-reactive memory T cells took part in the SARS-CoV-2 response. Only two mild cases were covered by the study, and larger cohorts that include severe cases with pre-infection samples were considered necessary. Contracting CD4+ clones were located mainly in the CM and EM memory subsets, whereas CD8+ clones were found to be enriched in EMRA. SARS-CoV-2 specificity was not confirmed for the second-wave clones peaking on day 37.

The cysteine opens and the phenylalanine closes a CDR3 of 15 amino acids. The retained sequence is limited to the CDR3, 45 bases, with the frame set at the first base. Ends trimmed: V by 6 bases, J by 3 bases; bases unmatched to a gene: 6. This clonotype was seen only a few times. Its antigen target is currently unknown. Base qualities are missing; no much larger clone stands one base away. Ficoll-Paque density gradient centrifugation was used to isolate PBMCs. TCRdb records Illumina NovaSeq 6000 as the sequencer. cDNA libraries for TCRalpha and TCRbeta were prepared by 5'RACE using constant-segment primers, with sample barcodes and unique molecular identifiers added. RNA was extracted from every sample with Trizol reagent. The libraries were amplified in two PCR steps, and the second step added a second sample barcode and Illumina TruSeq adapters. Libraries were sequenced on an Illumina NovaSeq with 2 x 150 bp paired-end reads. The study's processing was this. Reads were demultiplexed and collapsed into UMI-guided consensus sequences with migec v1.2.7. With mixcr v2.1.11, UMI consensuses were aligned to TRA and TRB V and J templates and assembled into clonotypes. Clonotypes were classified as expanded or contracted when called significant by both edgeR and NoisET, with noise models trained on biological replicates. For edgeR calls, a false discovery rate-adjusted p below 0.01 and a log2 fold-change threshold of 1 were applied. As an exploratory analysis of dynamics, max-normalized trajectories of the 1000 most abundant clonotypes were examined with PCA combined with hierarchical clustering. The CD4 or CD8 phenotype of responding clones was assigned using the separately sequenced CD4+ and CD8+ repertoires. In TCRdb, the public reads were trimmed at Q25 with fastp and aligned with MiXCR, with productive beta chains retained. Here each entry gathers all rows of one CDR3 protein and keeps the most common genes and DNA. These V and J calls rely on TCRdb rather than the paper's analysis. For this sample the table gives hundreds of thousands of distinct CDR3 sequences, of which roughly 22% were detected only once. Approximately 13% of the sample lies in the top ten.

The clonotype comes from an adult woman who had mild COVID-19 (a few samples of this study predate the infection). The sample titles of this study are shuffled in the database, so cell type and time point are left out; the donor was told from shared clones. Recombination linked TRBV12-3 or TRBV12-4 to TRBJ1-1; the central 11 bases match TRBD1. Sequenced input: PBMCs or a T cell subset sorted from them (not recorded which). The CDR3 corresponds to CASRRDRGSDTEAFF. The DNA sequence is TGTGCCAGCAGACGGGACAGGGGGTCGGACACTGAAGCTTTCTTT.